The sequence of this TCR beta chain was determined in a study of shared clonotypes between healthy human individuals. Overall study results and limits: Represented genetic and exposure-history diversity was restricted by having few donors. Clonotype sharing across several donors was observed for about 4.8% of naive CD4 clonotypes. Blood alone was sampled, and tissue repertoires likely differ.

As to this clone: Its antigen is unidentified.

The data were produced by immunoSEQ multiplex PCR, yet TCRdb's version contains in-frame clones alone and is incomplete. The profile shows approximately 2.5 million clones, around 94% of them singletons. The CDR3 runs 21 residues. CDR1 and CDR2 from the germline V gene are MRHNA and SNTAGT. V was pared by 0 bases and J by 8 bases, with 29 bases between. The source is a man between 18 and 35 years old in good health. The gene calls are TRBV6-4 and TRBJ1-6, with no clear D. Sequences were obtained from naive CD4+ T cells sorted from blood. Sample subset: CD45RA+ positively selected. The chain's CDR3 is CASSDSNWVPWYQGPDSPLHF. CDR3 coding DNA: TGTGCCAGCAGTGACTCGAATTGGGTTCCTTGGTACCAAGGACCGGATTCACCCCTCCACTTT.